Given below is one TCR beta chain in context. The sample comes from a study of blood T cell repertoires in COVID-19. Overall study context: Acute and convalescent COVID-19 specimens originated in the United States, Italy and Spain.

Participant ages covered about 18 to 95 years across 20 to 25 US areas. Two negative PCRs, clearance, or symptom resolution characterized the recovered Cohort 3 donors. Sequencing was performed with immunoSEQ multiplex PCR; in TCRdb, only in-frame clones are kept and a portion is missing. This sample carries 200,000 to 250,000 clones, roughly four fifths of them seen once, and the ten largest clones take approximately 3.1%. Germline CDR1 and CDR2: LNHDA and SQIVND (reference sequence). V lost 5 bases and J lost 3, with 19 bases in between. This CDR3 is 17 amino acids long. The chain is built from TRBV19 and TRBJ1-4, with TRBD1 as a possible D gene (6 bases). This sequence was found in an older woman who had recovered from COVID-19. Sequencing used PBMCs or T cells enriched from blood (not recorded which). This CDR3 reads CASSLGHTLGPNEKLFF. The CDR3 DNA sequence: TGTGCCAGTAGTTTGGGACACACTTTGGGGCCTAATGAAAAACTGTTTTTT. Filled out from reference TRBV19 and TRBJ1-4, the complete variable domain reads DGGITQSPKYLFRKEGQNVTLSCEQNLNHDAMYWYRQDPGQGLRLIYYSQIVNDFQKGDIAEGYSVSREKKESFPLTVTSAQKNPTAFYLCASSLGHTLGPNEKLFFGSGTQLSVL.